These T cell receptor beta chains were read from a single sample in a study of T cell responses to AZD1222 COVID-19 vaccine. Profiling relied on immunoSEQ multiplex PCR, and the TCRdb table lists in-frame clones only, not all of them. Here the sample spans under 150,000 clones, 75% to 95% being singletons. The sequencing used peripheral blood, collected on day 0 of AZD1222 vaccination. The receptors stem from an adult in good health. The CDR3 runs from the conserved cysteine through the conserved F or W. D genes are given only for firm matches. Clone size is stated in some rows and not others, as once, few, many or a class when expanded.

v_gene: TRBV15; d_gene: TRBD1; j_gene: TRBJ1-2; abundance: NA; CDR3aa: CATFGGGGINYGYTF; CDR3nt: TGTGCCACCTTCGGTGGAGGGGGCATTAACTATGGCTACACCTTC
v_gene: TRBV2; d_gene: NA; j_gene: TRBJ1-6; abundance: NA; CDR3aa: CASSGHINSPLHF; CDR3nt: TGTGCCAGCAGTGGACACATTAATTCACCCCTCCACTTT
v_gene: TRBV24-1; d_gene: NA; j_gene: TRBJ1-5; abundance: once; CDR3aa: CATSDLLTALSNQPQHF; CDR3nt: TGTGCCACCAGTGATTTGCTTACAGCCCTTAGCAATCAGCCCCAGCATTTT
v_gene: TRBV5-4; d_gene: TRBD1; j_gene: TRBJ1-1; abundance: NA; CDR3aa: CASSKGQGDTEAFF; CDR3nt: TGTGCCAGCAGCAAGGGACAGGGAGACACTGAAGCTTTCTTT
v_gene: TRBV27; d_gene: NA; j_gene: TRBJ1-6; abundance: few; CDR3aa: CASSNSPNSPLHF; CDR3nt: TGTGCCAGCTCAAACTCCCCTAATTCACCCCTCCACTTT
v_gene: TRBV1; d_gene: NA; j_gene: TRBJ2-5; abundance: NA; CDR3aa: CTSSQEEGEETQYF; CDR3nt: TGCACCAGCAGCCAAGAGGAGGGGGAAGAGACCCAGTACTTC
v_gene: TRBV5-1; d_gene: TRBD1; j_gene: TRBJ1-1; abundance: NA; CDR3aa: CASTQGTGNMNTEAFF; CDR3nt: TGCGCCAGCACCCAGGGGACAGGCAACATGAACACTGAAGCTTTCTTT
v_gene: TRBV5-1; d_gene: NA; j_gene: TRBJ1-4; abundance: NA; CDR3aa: CASSDNGATNEKLFF; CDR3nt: TGCGCCAGCAGTGATAACGGCGCAACTAATGAAAAACTGTTTTTT
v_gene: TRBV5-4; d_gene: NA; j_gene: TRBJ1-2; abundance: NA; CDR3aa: CASSLARGSNYGYTF; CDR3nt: TGTGCCAGCAGCTTGGCCAGAGGGAGTAACTATGGCTACACCTTC
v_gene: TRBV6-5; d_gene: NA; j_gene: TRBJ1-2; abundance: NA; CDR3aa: CASSYGREVDGYTF; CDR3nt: TGTGCCAGCAGTTACGGCCGGGAGGTCGATGGCTACACCTTC
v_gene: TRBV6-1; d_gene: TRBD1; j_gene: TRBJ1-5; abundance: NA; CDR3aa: CASSDQGGNQPQHF; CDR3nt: TGTGCCAGCAGTGACCAGGGGGGTAATCAGCCCCAGCATTTT
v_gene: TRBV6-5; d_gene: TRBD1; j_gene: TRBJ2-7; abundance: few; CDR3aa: CASSPQQGPVYEQYF; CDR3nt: TGTGCCAGCAGTCCGCAACAGGGGCCCGTTTACGAGCAGTACTTC
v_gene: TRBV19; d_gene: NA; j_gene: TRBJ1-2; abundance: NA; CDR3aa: CASSISRQGRGFNYGYTF; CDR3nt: TGTGCCAGTAGTATTTCTCGTCAGGGTCGGGGGTTCAACTATGGCTACACCTTC
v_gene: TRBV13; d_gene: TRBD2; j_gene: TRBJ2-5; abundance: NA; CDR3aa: CASSLAETSEIGWGTQYF; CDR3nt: TGTGCCAGCAGCTTAGCTGAGACTAGCGAAATCGGTTGGGGGACCCAGTACTTC
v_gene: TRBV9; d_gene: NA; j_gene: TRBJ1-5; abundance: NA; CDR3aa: CASSVGGGNSNQPQHF; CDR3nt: TGTGCCAGCAGCGTAGGTGGAGGGAATAGCAATCAGCCCCAGCATTTT
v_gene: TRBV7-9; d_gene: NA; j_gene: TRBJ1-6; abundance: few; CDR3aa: CASSRDFPGAPLHF; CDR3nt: TGTGCCAGCAGCCGGGACTTCCCGGGGGCACCCCTCCACTTT
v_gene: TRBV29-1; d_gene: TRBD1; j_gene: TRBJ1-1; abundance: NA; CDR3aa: CSVDGQAMNTEAFF; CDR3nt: TGCAGCGTTGACGGACAGGCGATGAACACTGAAGCTTTCTTT
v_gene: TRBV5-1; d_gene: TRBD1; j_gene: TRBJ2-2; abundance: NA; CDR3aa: CASSPWDRTNTGELFF; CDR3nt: TGCGCCAGCAGCCCCTGGGACAGAACGAACACCGGGGAGCTGTTTTTT
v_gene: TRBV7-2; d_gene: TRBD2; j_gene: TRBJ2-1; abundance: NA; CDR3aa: CASSLSVAGVGEQFF; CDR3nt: TGTGCCAGCAGCTTGTCCGTAGCGGGAGTAGGTGAGCAGTTCTTC
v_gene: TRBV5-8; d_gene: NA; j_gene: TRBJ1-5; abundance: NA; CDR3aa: CASSLDIGGYQPQHF; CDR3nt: TGTGCCAGCAGCTTGGATATAGGGGGATACCAGCCCCAGCATTTT